The clone carrying this T cell receptor (beta chain) was seen only a few times. The antigen is unknown. The sample comes from a study of CD8 T cells in ankylosing spondylitis. General study points: Disease-linked clones proved CD8+ and comparatively uncommon in peripheral blood.

CDR1 and CDR2 from the germline V gene are SNHLY and FYNNEI. This CDR3 is built from 13 residues. Trimming took off 1 base at V and 6 bases at J, with 8 bases between the two ends. By quantitative 5'-RACE with molecular barcodes, the TCR beta libraries were made. In TCRdb, the 5' RACE reads were re-called with MiXCR into one record per CDR3 protein. Of a few hundred thousand distinct CDR3 sequences in the sample, roughly a quarter were seen once. Sequenced input: blood, either unsorted or a sorted T cell fraction (not recorded which). The chain recombines TRBV2 with TRBJ2-3, with D uncertain. The TCR originated in a male donor with ankylosing spondylitis or in good health (not recorded which). The CDR3 region has the DNA TGTGCCAGCAGTGAAGAAAACCGGGATACGCAGTATTTT. Its translation is CASSEENRDTQYF.